This record covers a single TCR beta chain. Its antigen remains unidentified. A read error may account for a junction end that differs from germline. This sample stems from a study of shared clonotypes between healthy human individuals. Notes on the study in general: Only blood was sampled; tissue repertoires likely differ.

Sequenced by immunoSEQ multiplex PCR; TCRdb stores in-frame clones only, minus some. The data contain about 2.4 million clones, under 95% of them seen just once; the ten biggest clones take up 0.36%. The receptor was derived from a man younger than 35 in good health. Some clones in this sample may be carry-over from other donors' samples. Input material: naive CD4+ T cells from PBMCs. Described subset: CD45RA+ positively selected.

CDR3 region: CASSLQATDEKLFF. CDR3 nucleotides: TGTGCCAGCAGCCTACAGGCAACTGATGAAAAACTGTTTTTT. J is TRBJ1-4 and V is TRBV6-1; D might be TRBD1 (5 bases). The CDR3 runs 14 residues. Germline CDR1 MNHNS, CDR2 SASEGT.